This is a list of T cell receptor beta chains from one sample in a study of response to subunit inactivated influenza vaccine. TCRdb used MiXCR to reprocess the RT-PCR reads, holding one entry per CDR3 protein. This sample has about 520,000 distinct CDR3 sequences, with less than 30% found just once. The sample consisted of CD4+ T cells sorted from PBMCs, taken more than 4 days after vaccination. These receptors all come from a man aged 45-65 years who received an inactivated influenza vaccine. CDR3s include the opening cysteine and the closing phenylalanine or tryptophan. The order of the fields is clone size, V gene, D gene, J gene, CDR3 protein, CDR3 DNA. A D gene is named only where the DNA matches it firmly. Clone size is shown for a subset of rows, as once, few, many or a class of expanded clone.

few	TRBV29-1	.	TRBJ2-1	CSASTGLSGNEQFF	TGCAGCGCTTCAACAGGGTTGTCGGGCAATGAGCAGTTCTTC
many	TRBV20-1	.	TRBJ1-6	CSAGSGSGASPLHF	TGCAGTGCCGGTTCGGGCTCCGGTGCATCACCCCTCCACTTT
.	TRBV7-3	TRBD1	TRBJ2-7	CASSSPDRDEQYF	TGTGCCAGCAGCTCCCCTGACAGGGACGAGCAGTACTTC
.	TRBV7-9	.	TRBJ2-1	CASSHPKGRVYNEQFF	TGTGCCAGCAGTCACCCGAAGGGCAGAGTATACAATGAGCAGTTCTTC
many	TRBV5-1	TRBD2	TRBJ2-1	CASSSDASGLFNEQFF	TGCGCCAGCAGCTCGGACGCTAGCGGCCTCTTCAATGAGCAGTTCTTC
.	TRBV20-1	.	TRBJ2-1	CSARVPGLIYEQFF	TGCAGTGCTAGAGTCCCGGGACTGATATACGAGCAGTTCTTC
few	TRBV12-3/TRBV12-4	.	TRBJ1-5	CASSSTANQPQHF	TGTGCCAGCAGTTCGACAGCTAATCAGCCCCAGCATTTT
few	TRBV20-1	.	TRBJ2-3	CSAREGGVMNTQYF	TGCAGTGCTAGGGAGGGGGGGGTCATGAATACGCAGTATTTT
.	TRBV11-2	TRBD1	TRBJ2-5	CASSGGQGPYQETQYF	TGTGCCAGCAGCGGAGGACAGGGGCCGTACCAAGAGACCCAGTACTTC
many	TRBV20-1	.	TRBJ1-1	CSARAAWGDTEAFF	TGCAGTGCTAGGGCAGCTTGGGGGGACACTGAAGCTTTCTTT
many	TRBV7-9	.	TRBJ2-5	CASSPRTGKETQYF	TGTGCCAGCAGCCCACGGACTGGTAAAGAGACCCAGTACTTC
.	TRBV18	.	TRBJ2-5	CASSPNRETQYF	TGTGCCAGCTCACCAAACCGGGAGACCCAGTACTTC
few	TRBV7-9	.	TRBJ2-7	CASSLFQGGSYEQYF	TGTGCCAGCAGCTTATTCCAGGGCGGGTCCTACGAGCAGTACTTC
.	TRBV7-8	.	TRBJ1-6	CASSSERGSPLHF	TGTGCCAGCAGCTCCGAACGGGGTTCACCCCTCCACTTT
many	TRBV29-1	TRBD1	TRBJ2-7	CSVANDRAYEQYF	TGCAGCGTCGCTAATGACAGGGCCTACGAGCAGTACTTC
.	TRBV11-1	.	TRBJ2-2	CASSLWKTWGAATGELFF	TGTGCCAGCAGCCTATGGAAGACGTGGGGAGCGGCAACCGGGGAGCTGTTTTTT
.	TRBV7-9	.	TRBJ2-3	CASSHRVQGFSDTQYF	TGTGCCAGCAGTCATAGAGTACAGGGATTCTCAGATACGCAGTATTTT
few	TRBV5-1	TRBD2	TRBJ2-3	CASSFRLAVSTDTQYF	TGCGCCAGCAGCTTCAGGCTAGCGGTATCCACAGATACGCAGTATTTT
many	TRBV2	.	TRBJ1-2	CASSVDTGGYTF	TGTGCCAGCAGTGTGGACACCGGTGGCTACACCTTC
few	TRBV20-1	.	TRBJ1-1	CSARQAGGSTEAFF	TGCAGTGCCCGACAGGCCGGGGGGTCTACTGAAGCTTTCTTT
few	TRBV4-3	.	TRBJ2-7	CASSPGITRSYEQYF	TGCGCCAGCAGCCCCGGGATTACTCGCTCCTACGAGCAGTACTTC
.	TRBV2	.	TRBJ1-1	CASSHSGKNTEAFF	TGTGCCAGCAGCCACTCCGGGAAGAACACTGAAGCTTTCTTT
.	TRBV2	.	TRBJ1-2	CASSVGGRYGYTF	TGTGCCAGCAGTGTCGGGGGACGGTATGGCTACACCTTC
few	TRBV29-1	TRBD2	TRBJ2-1	CSVVAGGINEQFF	TGCAGCGTAGTAGCGGGAGGGATCAATGAGCAGTTCTTC
few	TRBV12-3/TRBV12-4	.	TRBJ2-1	CASGGGETYNEQFF	TGTGCCAGCGGAGGGGGTGAGACCTACAATGAGCAGTTCTTC
few	TRBV27	TRBD2	TRBJ2-1	CASSLSVLAVYNEQFF	TGTGCCAGCAGTTTATCGGTACTAGCGGTCTACAATGAGCAGTTCTTC
.	TRBV6-1	.	TRBJ1-5	CASSPRLGSQPQHF	TGTGCCAGCAGTCCGCGTTTAGGGAGTCAGCCCCAGCATTTT
.	TRBV6-2/TRBV6-3	.	TRBJ2-3	CASSYLFGAPQQDTQYF	TGTGCCAGCAGTTATCTTTTTGGGGCCCCCCAACAGGATACGCAGTATTTT
.	TRBV6-2/TRBV6-3	TRBD2	TRBJ2-7	CASSKLAGAPYEQYF	TGTGCCAGCAGCAAGCTAGCGGGGGCCCCCTACGAGCAGTACTTC
.	TRBV14	.	TRBJ2-1	CASSQYHGGFNEQFF	TGTGCCAGCAGTCAGTATCATGGGGGTTTCAATGAGCAGTTCTTC
.	TRBV10-3	.	TRBJ2-7	CAISQGLDGSYEQYF	TGTGCCATCAGTCAAGGGCTGGACGGCTCCTACGAGCAGTACTTC
.	TRBV7-9	TRBD1	TRBJ1-1	CASSPRDRGHRTEAFF	TGTGCCAGCAGTCCCCGGGACAGGGGGCATCGCACTGAAGCTTTCTTT
.	TRBV6-2/TRBV6-3	TRBD2	TRBJ2-1	CASRSKGLAAPWKQFF	TGTGCCAGCAGATCCAAGGGACTAGCGGCACCCTGGAAGCAGTTCTTC
.	TRBV29-1	.	TRBJ2-1	CSVVGDWMTSSYNEQFF	TGCAGCGTTGTGGGGGACTGGATGACAAGCTCCTACAATGAGCAGTTCTTC
.	TRBV2	TRBD2	TRBJ2-2	CASSAGGANTGELFF	TGTGCCAGCAGTGCGGGGGGGGCGAACACCGGGGAGCTGTTTTTT
few	TRBV9	.	TRBJ1-1	CASSVAQLNTEAFF	TGTGCCAGCAGCGTAGCCCAGTTGAACACTGAAGCTTTCTTT
few	TRBV4-3	.	TRBJ2-7	CASSPAAGFDIYEQYF	TGCGCCAGCAGCCCAGCCGCGGGGTTTGATATCTACGAGCAGTACTTC
few	TRBV10-3	.	TRBJ2-7	CAISEGLGGREQYF	TGTGCCATCAGTGAGGGACTGGGGGGAAGGGAGCAGTACTTC
few	TRBV5-1	.	TRBJ2-3	CASSLGFSSTDTQYF	TGCGCCAGCAGCTTGGGATTTTCTAGCACAGATACGCAGTATTTT
.	TRBV3-1	.	TRBJ2-7	CASSPSDSSEQYF	TGTGCCAGCAGCCCGTCTGACAGCTCCGAGCAGTACTTC
.	TRBV18	.	TRBJ1-1	CASSAQGMNTEAFF	TGTGCCAGCTCAGCCCAAGGGATGAACACTGAAGCTTTCTTT
.	TRBV12-3/TRBV12-4	TRBD2	TRBJ2-3	CASRGTSGGQDTQYF	TGTGCCAGCAGGGGGACTAGCGGGGGGCAAGATACGCAGTATTTT
.	TRBV7-3	.	TRBJ2-7	CASSQQGGEQYF	TGTGCCAGCAGTCAACAGGGGGGGGAGCAGTACTTC
few	TRBV21-1	.	TRBJ2-7	CASSKVDRTFLYEQYF	TGTGCCAGCAGCAAAGTTGACAGAACGTTCCTATACGAGCAGTACTTC
.	TRBV2	TRBD1	TRBJ2-3	CASSGQGYTQYF	TGTGCCAGCAGCGGACAGGGATATACGCAGTATTTT
.	TRBV12-3/TRBV12-4	TRBD1	TRBJ2-5	CASSTLGQGTETQYF	TGTGCCAGCAGTACGCTGGGACAGGGGACGGAGACCCAGTACTTC